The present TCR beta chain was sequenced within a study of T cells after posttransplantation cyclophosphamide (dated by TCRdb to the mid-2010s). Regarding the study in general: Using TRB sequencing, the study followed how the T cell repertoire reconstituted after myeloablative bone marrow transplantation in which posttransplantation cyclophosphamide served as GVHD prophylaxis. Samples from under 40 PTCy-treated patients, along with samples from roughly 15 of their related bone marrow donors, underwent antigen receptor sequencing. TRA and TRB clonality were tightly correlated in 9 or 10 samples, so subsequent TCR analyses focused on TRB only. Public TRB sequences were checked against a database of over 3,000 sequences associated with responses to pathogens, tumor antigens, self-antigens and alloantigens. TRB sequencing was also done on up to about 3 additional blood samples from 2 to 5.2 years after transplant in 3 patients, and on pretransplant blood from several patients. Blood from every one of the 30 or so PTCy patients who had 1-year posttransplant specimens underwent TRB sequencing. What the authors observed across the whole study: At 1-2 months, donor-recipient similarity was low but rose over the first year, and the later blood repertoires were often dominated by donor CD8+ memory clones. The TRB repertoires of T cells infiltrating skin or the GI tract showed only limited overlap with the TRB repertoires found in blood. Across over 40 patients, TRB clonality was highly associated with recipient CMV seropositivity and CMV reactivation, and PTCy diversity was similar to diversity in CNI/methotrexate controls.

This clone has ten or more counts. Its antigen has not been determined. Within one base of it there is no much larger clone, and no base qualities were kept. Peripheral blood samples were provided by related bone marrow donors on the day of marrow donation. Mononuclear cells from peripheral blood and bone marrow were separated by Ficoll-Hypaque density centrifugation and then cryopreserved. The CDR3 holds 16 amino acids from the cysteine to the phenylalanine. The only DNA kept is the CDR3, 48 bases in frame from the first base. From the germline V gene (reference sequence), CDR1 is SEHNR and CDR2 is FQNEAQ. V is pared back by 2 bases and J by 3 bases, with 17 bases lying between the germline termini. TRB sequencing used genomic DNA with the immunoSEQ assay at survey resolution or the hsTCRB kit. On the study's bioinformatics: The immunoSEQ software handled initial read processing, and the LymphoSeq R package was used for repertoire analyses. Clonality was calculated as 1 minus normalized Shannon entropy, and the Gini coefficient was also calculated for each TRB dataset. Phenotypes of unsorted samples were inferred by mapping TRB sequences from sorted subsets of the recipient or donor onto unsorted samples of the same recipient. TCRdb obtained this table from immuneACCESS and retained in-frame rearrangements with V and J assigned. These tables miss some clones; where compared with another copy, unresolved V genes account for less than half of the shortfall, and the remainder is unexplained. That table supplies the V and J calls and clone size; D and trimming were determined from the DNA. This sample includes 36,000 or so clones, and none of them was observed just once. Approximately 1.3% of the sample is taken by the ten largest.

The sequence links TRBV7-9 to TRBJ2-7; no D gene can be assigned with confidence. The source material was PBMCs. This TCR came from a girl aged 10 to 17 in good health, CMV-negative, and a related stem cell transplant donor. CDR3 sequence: CASSLSYEHEVYEQYF. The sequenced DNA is TGTGCCAGCAGCTTATCCTACGAACACGAGGTCTACGAGCAGTACTTC.